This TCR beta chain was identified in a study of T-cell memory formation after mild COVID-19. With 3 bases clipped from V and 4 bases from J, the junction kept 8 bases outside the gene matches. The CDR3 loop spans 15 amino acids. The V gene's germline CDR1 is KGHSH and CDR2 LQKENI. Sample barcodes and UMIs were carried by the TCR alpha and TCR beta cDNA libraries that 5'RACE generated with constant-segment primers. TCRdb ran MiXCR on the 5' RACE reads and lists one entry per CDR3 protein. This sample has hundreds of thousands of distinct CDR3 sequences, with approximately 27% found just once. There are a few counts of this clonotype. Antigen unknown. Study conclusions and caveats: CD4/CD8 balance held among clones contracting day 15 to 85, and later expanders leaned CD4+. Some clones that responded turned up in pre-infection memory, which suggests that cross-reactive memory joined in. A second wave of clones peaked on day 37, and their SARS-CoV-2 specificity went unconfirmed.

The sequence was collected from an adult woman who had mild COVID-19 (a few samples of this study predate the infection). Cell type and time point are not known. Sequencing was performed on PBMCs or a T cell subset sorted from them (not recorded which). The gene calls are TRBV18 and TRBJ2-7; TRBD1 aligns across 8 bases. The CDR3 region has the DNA TGTGCCAGCTCACCTGAGACAGGGGCAGGGTACGAGCAGTACTTC. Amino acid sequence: CASSPETGAGYEQYF.